These 23 T cell receptor beta chains were sequenced from one sample in a study of cytomegalovirus exposure and HLA in healthy donors. The method was immunoSEQ multiplex PCR; TCRdb's version includes in-frame clones alone and lacks a portion of them. Of about 360,000 clones detected, 86% appear once; the ten largest clones hold roughly 0.82%. The sequencing input was PBMCs. These receptors originate from a woman between 18 and 29 years old in good health and CMV-seronegative.

On this clone: At the DNA level, this CDR3 is encoded by other sequences in the same sample as well. This chain uses TRBV18 with TRBJ2-7; the match to TRBD1 covers 11 bases. CDR1 and CDR2 (germline): KGHSH, LQKENI. V trimming: 6 bases; J trimming: 3 bases; junction bases outside the gene matches: 4. The CDR3 is made up of 14 amino acids. The CDR3 DNA reads TGTGCCAGCTCCCCCGGGACAGGGGGCTACGAGCAGTACTTC. This gives the protein CASSPGTGGYEQYF.

The chain is built from TRBV19 and TRBJ1-5; 7 bases fit TRBD1. J lost 0 bases, V lost 4 bases, and 9 bases had no gene match. The CDR3 extends over 17 amino acids. Germline V lookup: CDR1 LNHDA, CDR2 SQIVND (reference sequence). CDR3 nucleotides: TGTGCCAGTAGTACCCTAGCGACAGGGAGTAGCAATCAGCCCCAGCATTTT. Its translation: CASSTLATGSSNQPQHF.

The rearrangement uses TRBV5-1 and TRBJ2-3; 8 nucleotides agree with TRBD2. There are 16 residues in the CDR3. Germline V gene sequence: CDR1 SGHRS, CDR2 YFSETQ. The J segment lost 0 bases and the V segment lost 1 base, leaving 4 bases of the junction unmatched. CDR3 amino acids: CASSLIAGGSTDTQYF. DNA for the CDR3: TGCGCCAGCAGCTTGATCGCGGGGGGAAGCACAGATACGCAGTATTTT.

This clone showed up just once. The chain joins TRBV2 to TRBJ2-7; D call uncertain. The V gene lost 3 bases and the J gene lost 2 bases, with 14 bases spanning the gap. Looked up from germline, CDR1 is SNHLY and CDR2 is FYNNEI. The CDR3 length is 15 residues. For the CDR3, the DNA is TGTGCCAGCAGTGAGATGAAAATCCTAACCTACGAGCAGTACTTC. This gives the protein CASSEMKILTYEQYF. Variable domain in full (rest from reference TRBV2 and TRBJ2-7): EPEVTQTPSHQVTQMGQEVILRCVPISNHLYFYWYRQILGQKVEFLVSFYNNEISEKSEIFDDQFSVERPDGSNFTLKIRSTKLEDSAMYFCASSEMKILTYEQYFGPGTRLTVT.

The CDR3 protein is CASLPTGTVVFEAFF. CDR3 nucleotides: TGTGCCAGCCTACCGACAGGGACAGTTGTTTTTGAAGCTTTCTTT. This rearrangement joins TRBV28 to TRBJ1-1; 7 bases fit TRBD1. The CDR3 is made up of 15 amino acids. The germline V gene encodes CDR1 MDHEN and CDR2 SYDVKM. The V gene end was trimmed by 8 bases and the J gene end by 7 bases; junction bases not matched to a gene: 16.

In regard to this clone: The same CDR3 can be traced to other DNA sequences in this sample. CDR3 in DNA: TGTGCCAGCAGCTTAGGGAGCTCCTACGAGCAGTACTTC. Amino acids: CASSLGSSYEQYF. This chain uses TRBV13 with TRBJ2-7; no clear D gene. Germline lookup yields CDR1 PRHDT and CDR2 FYEKMQ (reference sequence). The CDR3 is 13 amino acids. The V gene lost 0 bases and the J gene lost 0 bases, with 3 bases spanning the gap. Based on the CDR3 plus reference TRBV13 and TRBJ2-7, the full variable domain is AAGVIQSPRHLIKEKRETATLKCYPIPRHDTVYWYQQGPGQDPQFLISFYEKMQSDKGSIPDRFSAQQFSDYHSELNMSSLELGDSALYFCASSLGSSYEQYFGPGTRLTVT.

The chain carries TRBV7-9 and TRBJ2-7; tentative D call: TRBD2 (5 bases). CDR3 length: 14 residues. The germline V gene encodes CDR1 SEHNR and CDR2 FQNEAQ (reference sequence). V lost 5 bases, J lost 7 bases, and 18 bases lay in between. The DNA for the CDR3 is TGTGCCAGCAGCCCCGCACTAGAATCCGGAGAGCAGTACTTC. Protein sequence: CASSPALESGEQYF.

V and J are TRBV14 and TRBJ2-3; D unclear. Trimming cost V 3 bases and J 4 bases, with 14 bases left between them. Germline loops: CDR1 SGHDN, CDR2 FVKESK. This CDR3 spans 15 amino acids. The CDR3 DNA is TGTGCCAGCAGCCACAGACGCCGAGCGCCAGATACGCAGTATTTT. Its protein is CASSHRRRAPDTQYF.

The genes are TRBV7-8 and TRBJ2-2; tentative D call: TRBD2 (6 bases). The V end was cut by 4 bases, the J end by 1 base, with 10 bases between. The CDR3 runs 15 residues. Per germline, CDR1 SGHVS and CDR2 FQNEAQ. CDR3: CASSWRRENTGELFF. The CDR3 coding sequence is TGTGCCAGCAGCTGGCGGAGGGAGAACACCGGGGAGCTGTTTTTT.

This clone was picked up one time. The chain uses TRBV5-6 and TRBJ2-7; D is perhaps TRBD1 (5 bases). Trimming pared 3 bases from V and 5 bases from J, leaving 18 bases between. Germline V gene data show CDR1 as SGHDT and CDR2 as YYEEEE. CDR3 length equals 15 residues. This CDR3 reads CASSSRRDSSHEQYF. In DNA form, the CDR3 reads TGTGCCAGCAGCTCCCGACGTGACAGCTCGCACGAGCAGTACTTC.

CDR3 in amino acids: CASSSQGWETQYF. The CDR3 DNA is TGTGCCAGCAGTTCTCAGGGTTGGGAGACCCAGTACTTC. The rearrangement uses TRBV27 and TRBJ2-5, with D perhaps TRBD1 (5 bases). Germline-derived CDR1 and CDR2 are MNHEY and SMNVEV (reference sequence). The CDR3 spans 13 residues. The V end was cut by 4 bases, the J end by 5 bases, with 11 bases between.

This rearrangement joins TRBV25-1 to TRBJ2-7, with 8 bases that match TRBD1. This CDR3 comprises 15 residues. The V and J ends lost 6 bases and 4 bases, in that order; junction bases with no gene match: 11. The V gene's germline CDR1 is MGHDK and CDR2 SYGVNS. This chain's CDR3 is CASSSLGQGEYEQYF. DNA of the CDR3: TGTGCCAGCAGCTCCCTCGGACAGGGTGAATACGAGCAGTACTTC.

The chain's CDR3 is CASSDARVHRDGYTF. The CDR3 region has the DNA TGTGCCAGCAGTGACGCCAGGGTGCATAGAGATGGCTACACCTTC. The rearrangement uses TRBV6-1 and TRBJ1-2; the D gene is possibly TRBD1 (5 bases). V shed 3 bases and J shed 6 bases, with 17 bases lying between them. Germline V CDR1 and CDR2: MNHNS, SASEGT. CDR3 length: 15 amino acids.

This clone was counted once. CDR3 coding DNA: TGTGCCTGGAGGAACCAGGGAGGCGTTTCACCCCTCCACTTT. Translated: CAWRNQGGVSPLHF. The chain couples TRBV30 to TRBJ1-6, with D possibly being TRBD1 (5 bases). This CDR3 is built from 14 residues. Per germline, CDR1 GTSNPN and CDR2 SVGIG (reference sequence). Trimming removed 3 bases from V and 9 bases from J, with 15 bases in between.

This chain connects TRBV7-9 to TRBJ2-1; D remains unclear. The CDR3 sequence is 13 residues long. The germline V and J ends were trimmed by 0 bases and 7 bases, with 7 bases remaining between them. From germline, CDR1 is SEHNR and CDR2 FQNEAQ (reference sequence). DNA for the CDR3: TGTGCCAGCAGCTTAGCCGATGCGAATGAGCAGTTCTTC. Its protein product is CASSLADANEQFF.

The V gene is TRBV29-1, the J gene TRBJ2-2; D possibly corresponds to TRBD2 (5 bases). Germline values: CDR1 SQVTM, CDR2 ANQGSEA. There are 14 residues in the CDR3. Trimming cost V 6 bases and J 6 bases, with 17 bases left between them. This CDR3 is CSVHQGRGPGELFF. The CDR3 coding sequence is TGCAGCGTCCACCAAGGGAGAGGGCCCGGGGAGCTGTTTTTT.

The chain has TRBV19 and TRBJ2-2; no clear D. The CDR3 has 13 amino acids. Trimming took off 6 bases at V and 5 bases at J, with 10 bases between the two ends. Germline values: CDR1 LNHDA, CDR2 SQIVND (reference sequence). In nucleotides, the CDR3 is TGTGCCAGTAGGGAGCGTAGGACCGGGGAGCTGTTTTTT. This codes for CASRERRTGELFF.

This rearrangement joins TRBV27 to TRBJ2-2; TRBD1 matches at 7 bases. With 7 bases clipped from V and 0 bases from J, the junction kept 5 bases outside the gene matches. Germline-derived CDR1 and CDR2 are MNHEY and SMNVEV (reference sequence). The CDR3 runs to 15 residues. The CDR3 nucleotides are TGTGCCAGCAAATCGGGACAGACGAACACCGGGGAGCTGTTTTTT. It is translated as CASKSGQTNTGELFF.

This chain uses TRBV6-1 with TRBJ2-7; weak D call: TRBD1 (5 bases). There are 14 residues in the CDR3. V was cut by 4 bases and J by 4 bases, with 14 bases left in between. From germline, CDR1 is MNHNS and CDR2 SASEGT. The CDR3 protein is CASSGWGRDYEQYF. The CDR3 DNA follows: TGTGCCAGCAGTGGCTGGGGCAGGGATTACGAGCAGTACTTC.

The rearrangement joins TRBV21-1 to TRBJ2-1; the table's D call, TRBD1, was not checked against the DNA. TRBV21-1 is described as a pseudogene. The CDR3 has 17 amino acids. CDR3 DNA sequence: TGTGCCAGCAGCACCCACCGGGACAGAAGGAGTGACGGTGAGCAGTTCTTC. This codes for CASSTHRDRRSDGEQFF.

This clone was counted a single time. The chain links TRBV6-6 to TRBJ2-7; TRBD1 is a possible D gene (7 bases). CDR1 MNHNY and CDR2 SVGAGI come from the germline V gene (reference sequence). V was cut by 2 bases and J by 7 bases, with 15 bases left in between. The CDR3 is 14 amino acids. The CDR3 DNA follows: TGTGCCAGCAGTTACGGGCAGGGGGAGGTTGAGCAGTACTTC. Protein sequence: CASSYGQGEVEQYF.

The chain carries TRBV7-2 and TRBJ2-1, with 7 positions matching TRBD1. This CDR3 spans 14 amino acids. After removal of 8 bases from V and 4 bases from J, the junction contained 8 bases not matched to a gene. Germline-derived CDR1 and CDR2 are SGHTA and FQGNSA. The DNA for the CDR3 is TGTGCCAGCCTACCGGGACAGTATTACAATGAGCAGTTCTTC. Protein: CASLPGQYYNEQFF.

The rearrangement links TRBV28 to TRBJ2-7, with TRBD2 as a possible D gene (6 bases). Trimming removed 5 bases at V and 3 bases at J, with 20 bases between. This CDR3 has 16 amino acids. Germline assignment: CDR1 MDHEN and CDR2 SYDVKM. The CDR3 is CASSPLGSGPNYEQYF. The CDR3 DNA reads as TGTGCCAGCAGTCCGCTTGGGAGCGGGCCTAACTACGAGCAGTACTTC.